One and the same sample provided the 18 T cell receptor beta chains below, sequenced in a study of Ad26.COV2.S vaccination and SARS-CoV-2 variants. Clones were read by immunoSEQ multiplex PCR, and TCRdb kept only the in-frame ones, dropping some. Of around 270,000 clones in the sample, roughly 87% were seen once. The sample's treatment: 15 to 20 received Ad26.COV2.S at low or high dose, single or two shots; 5 received placebo; per-sample allocation not given. Day 63 after the first vaccine or placebo injection was the time point for sampling. This material consisted of peripheral blood, taken in a trial of Ad26.COV2.S vaccine versus placebo. Receptors originate from a person between 18 and 59 years old who received the Ad26.COV2.S COVID-19 vaccine or a placebo.

V is TRBV4-3 and J is TRBJ2-1; 9 nucleotides line up with TRBD2. The CDR3 runs 13 residues. Trimming at V came to 3 bases and at J to 10 bases, leaving 4 bases not matched to a gene. Germline values: CDR1 LGHNA, CDR2 YSLEER. DNA for the CDR3: TGCGCCAGCAGCCAGGTTACTAGCGGGGAGCAGTTCTTC. It is translated as CASSQVTSGEQFF.

V gene TRBV7-9 combines with J gene TRBJ2-1, with D unresolved. Germline CDR1 and CDR2: SEHNR and FQNEAQ (reference sequence). This CDR3 is built from 12 residues. V was pared by 1 base and J by 7 bases, with 5 bases between. The CDR3 here is CASSLGSNEQFF. The CDR3 region has the DNA TGTGCCAGCAGCTTAGGGAGTAATGAGCAGTTCTTC.

The J gene is TRBJ1-5, the V gene TRBV30; D call uncertain. The germline V gene has CDR1 GTSNPN and CDR2 SVGIG (reference sequence). V was pared by 0 bases and J by 0 bases, with 9 bases between. The CDR3 is 15 residues long. CDR3 nucleotides: TGTGCCTGGAGTGTACAGCATCATAGCAATCAGCCCCAGCATTTT. It is translated as CAWSVQHHSNQPQHF.

The gene calls are TRBV6-5 and TRBJ2-7; D is undetermined. V was cut by 0 bases and J by 2 bases, with 11 bases left in between. The V gene's germline CDR1 is MNHEY and CDR2 SVGAGI. CDR3 length: 15 residues. Written as DNA, the CDR3 is TGTGCCAGCAGTTACTCTCGGTCCGGAGCCTACGAGCAGTACTTC. Amino acids: CASSYSRSGAYEQYF.

This clone was recorded once. The chain joins TRBV6-5 to TRBJ1-4; possible D gene TRBD1, 6 bases. V was clipped by 2 bases and J by 7 bases, with 17 bases between them. CDR3 size: 16 residues. From germline, CDR1 is MNHEY and CDR2 SVGAGI. The CDR3 DNA reads TGTGCCAGCAGTTACCAGTTCGACAGGCGGGGTGAAAAACTGTTTTTT. It codes for CASSYQFDRRGEKLFF.

The chain employs TRBV10-3 and TRBJ1-6; no reliable D call. V gave up 6 bases and J gave up 3 bases, with 9 bases separating them. The germline CDR1 and CDR2 sequences are ENHRY and SYGVKD. The CDR3 consists of 14 residues. CDR3 amino acids: CAIRESGYNSPLHF. CDR3 in DNA: TGTGCCATCAGGGAGAGTGGCTATAATTCACCCCTCCACTTT.

The chain has TRBV6-1 and TRBJ2-1; maybe TRBD2 (6 bases). CDR1 and CDR2 from the germline V gene are MNHNS and SASEGT. The ends were cut back, 1 base at V and 3 bases at J, with 10 bases in the middle. The CDR3 extends over 15 amino acids. The CDR3 loop is CASSEEDSGYNEQFF. The CDR3 DNA reads as TGTGCCAGCAGTGAAGAGGATAGCGGCTACAATGAGCAGTTCTTC.

The chain couples TRBV7-9 to TRBJ1-2, with 8 bases matching TRBD1. Trimming took 4 bases from V and 4 from J; bases not matched to a gene: 5. There are 14 residues in the CDR3. Germline loops: CDR1 SEHNR, CDR2 FQNEAQ (reference sequence). As DNA, the CDR3 is TGTGCCAGCAGCTCCGGACAGGGAAGCTATGGCTACACCTTC. It is translated as CASSSGQGSYGYTF.

J is TRBJ2-2 and V is TRBV2; no reliable D call. The V end was cut by 8 bases, the J end by 6 bases, with 10 bases between. Germline V gene sequence: CDR1 SNHLY, CDR2 FYNNEI. CDR3 size: 12 residues. The CDR3 bases are TGTGCCAGCGCCCACAAGCCCGGGGAGCTGTTTTTT. Its protein is CASAHKPGELFF. The whole variable domain, filled in from reference TRBV2 and TRBJ2-2, reads EPEVTQTPSHQVTQMGQEVILRCVPISNHLYFYWYRQILGQKVEFLVSFYNNEISEKSEIFDDQFSVERPDGSNFTLKIRSTKLEDSAMYFCASAHKPGELFFGEGSRLTVL.

DNA for the CDR3: TGTGCCAGCAGCCCCCGGGGGGGCGGCAATCAGCCCCAGCATTTT. Encoded protein: CASSPRGGGNQPQHF. The chain carries TRBV7-9 and TRBJ1-5; TRBD1 might be the D (6 bases). This CDR3 spans 15 amino acids. V lost 5 bases, J lost 2 bases, and 13 bases lay in between. The germline CDR1 and CDR2 sequences are SEHNR and FQNEAQ (reference sequence).

This chain uses TRBV5-6 with TRBJ1-6; D is unresolved. The CDR3 extends over 15 amino acids. Germline CDR1 is SGHDT and CDR2 is YYEEEE. Trimming stripped 4 bases from V and 4 bases from J, with 12 bases between. The CDR3 nucleotides read TGTGCCAGCAGCGTTTATCAGTTTTATAATTCACCCCTCCACTTT. Translated, it gives CASSVYQFYNSPLHF.

This clone was seen a handful of times. The chain uses TRBV7-2 and TRBJ1-1, with a tentative D call TRBD1 (6 bases). The V gene's germline CDR1 is SGHTA and CDR2 FQGNSA. V was trimmed by 1 base and J by 2 bases, leaving 14 bases between them. CDR3 length equals 16 residues. CDR3 sequence (DNA): TGTGCCAGCAGCTTAGGGGGGGGGACAACCAACACTGAAGCTTTCTTT. It is translated as CASSLGGGTTNTEAFF.

This chain joins TRBV7-3 and TRBJ2-2; 7 bases are a match to TRBD2. The CDR3 totals 17 residues. Per the germline V gene, CDR1 is SGHTA and CDR2 is FQGTGA. V was clipped by 1 base and J by 1 base; unmatched bases: 6. CDR3: CASSLIPGGGNTGELFF. The CDR3 nucleotides are TGTGCCAGCAGCTTAATCCCCGGCGGGGGGAACACCGGGGAGCTGTTTTTT.

The chain is built from TRBV19 and TRBJ1-5; 7 nucleotides align to TRBD1. From germline, CDR1 is LNHDA and CDR2 SQIVND (reference sequence). This CDR3 has 15 residues. The junction had 6 bases not matched to a gene; V was cut back by 7 bases and J by 0 bases. The CDR3 reads CASTRQGPSNQPQHF. CDR3 DNA sequence: TGTGCCAGTACCAGACAGGGACCTAGCAATCAGCCCCAGCATTTT.

V is TRBV6-2 or TRBV6-3 and J is TRBJ2-3; TRBD2 is a possible D gene (6 bases). Germline V gene data show CDR1 as MNHEY and CDR2 as SVGEGT. The CDR3 has 14 amino acids. Trimming removed 5 bases at V and 1 base at J, with 10 bases between. CDR3 nucleotide sequence: TGTGCCAGCAGTAGGGCTAGCGGCACAGATACGCAGTATTTT. This encodes CASSRASGTDTQYF.

The chain is built from TRBV6-5 and TRBJ2-3, with D perhaps TRBD2 (6 bases). The CDR3 contains 13 residues. V was shortened by 6 bases and J by 2 bases, with 9 bases between the two germline ends. Germline V gene sequence: CDR1 MNHEY, CDR2 SVGAGI. This CDR3 reads CASSGTFTDTQYF. The CDR3 nucleotides read TGTGCCAGCAGCGGGACTTTCACAGATACGCAGTATTTT.

The chain recombines TRBV30 with TRBJ2-1, with D hard to call. Germline assignment: CDR1 GTSNPN and CDR2 SVGIG (reference sequence). CDR3 size: 10 residues. Between the trimmed V and J ends, which lost 6 bases and 5 bases, there was a span of 5 bases. Here the CDR3 DNA reads TGTGCCTGCGAAGACAATGAGCAGTTCTTC. It translates to CACEDNEQFF. Complete variable domain (other parts from reference TRBV30 and TRBJ2-1): SQTIHQWPATLVQPVGSPLSLECTVEGTSNPNLYWYRQAAGRGLQLLFYSVGIGQISSEVPQNLSASRPQDRQFILSSKKLLLSDSGFYLCACEDNEQFFGPGTRLTVL.

Note on this clone: One junction end does not reproduce the germline sequence, and a read error may be involved. CDR3 sequence (DNA): TGTGCTAGCAGCTCGCGCTTAGGGGGGACTAGCGGGGAAAGCTCCTACAATGAGCAGTTCTTC. Its translation is CASSSRLGGTSGESSYNEQFF. This chain joins TRBV7-7 and TRBJ2-1; 13 bases agree with TRBD2. The CDR3 runs to 21 residues. Germline values: CDR1 SSHAT, CDR2 FNYEAQ (reference sequence).